One and the same sample provided the 22 T cell receptor beta chains below, sequenced in a study of chemoradiotherapy in HPV16-positive cancers. Sequenced by immunoSEQ multiplex PCR; TCRdb stores in-frame clones only, minus some. This table holds about 22,000 clones, over 60% found once. Sample collection was performed from a patient who underwent chemoradiotherapy. These receptor sequences come from a human donor with HPV-associated anogenital cancer.

This clone was seen just once. This chain joins TRBV10-1 and TRBJ2-5, with D possibly matching TRBD1 (6 bases). CDR3 length: 17 amino acids. Germline lookup yields CDR1 WNHNN and CDR2 SYGVQD (reference sequence). V gave up 0 bases and J gave up 5 bases, with 19 bases separating them. The DNA of the CDR3 is TGCGCCAGCAGTGAGTCCTTTTTTCGCAGGGGTTTGGAGACCCAGTACTTC. Its translation: CASSESFFRRGLETQYF.

The gene calls are TRBV19 and TRBJ1-4, with TRBD1 matching over 7 bases. Germline V CDR1 and CDR2: LNHDA, SQIVND (reference sequence). J was trimmed by 4 bases and V by 2 bases; bases with no gene match: 4. The CDR3 is 15 amino acids. This CDR3 reads CASSIRQGYNEKLFF. The CDR3, as DNA: TGTGCCAGTAGTATACGACAGGGTTATAATGAAAAACTGTTTTTT.

This clone was detected only a few times. The V and J genes are TRBV30 and TRBJ1-2; D remains ambiguous. V lost 4 bases, J lost 4 bases, and 16 bases lay in between. This CDR3 has 14 amino acids. Germline V CDR1 and CDR2: GTSNPN, SVGIG (reference sequence). The chain's CDR3 is CAWNPPRLSYGYTF. For the CDR3, the DNA is TGTGCCTGGAACCCGCCCCGTCTAAGCTATGGCTACACCTTC.

This rearrangement joins TRBV7-9 to TRBJ2-7; a weak D match, TRBD1 (5 bases). This CDR3 has 13 amino acids. Trimming shortened V by 3 bases and J by 4 bases, and 10 bases separated the two germline ends. Germline V gives CDR1 SEHNR, CDR2 FQNEAQ (reference sequence). The DNA of the CDR3 is TGTGCCAGCAGCTTTCAAGGGGCATACGAGCAGTACTTC. It encodes CASSFQGAYEQYF.

The genes are TRBV29-1 and TRBJ1-1; the D is unclear. This CDR3 region has 16 residues. The germline CDR1 and CDR2 sequences are SQVTM and ANQGSEA. V lost 4 bases and J lost 2, with 20 bases in between. The CDR3 reads CSVGVLGGSVNTEAFF. As DNA, the CDR3 is TGCAGCGTTGGGGTCCTCGGTGGCAGTGTTAACACTGAAGCTTTCTTT.

V is TRBV28 and J is TRBJ1-2; D unclear. This CDR3 has 15 residues. V was cut by 3 bases and J by 0 bases, with 11 bases left in between. Germline CDR1 MDHEN, CDR2 SYDVKM. The CDR3 loop is CASSLRALANYGYTF. In DNA form, the CDR3 reads TGTGCCAGCAGTTTGAGGGCGCTAGCTAACTATGGCTACACCTTC.

This clone was picked up one time. The V call is TRBV18, the J call TRBJ2-7; D remains unclear. Trimming left V 3 bases short and J 6 bases short, with 9 bases between. Germline CDR1 reads KGHSH; CDR2 reads LQKENI. This CDR3 spans 12 amino acids. The CDR3, as DNA: TGTGCCAGCTCACCGCAACTGGGCGAGCAGTACTTC. Translating it yields CASSPQLGEQYF.

This clone was seen just once. The chain joins TRBV6-1 to TRBJ2-7, with D perhaps given as TRBD1 or TRBD2 (5 bases each). The V gene lost 4 bases and the J gene lost 0 bases, with 13 bases spanning the gap. CDR3 length: 15 residues. From germline, CDR1 is MNHNS and CDR2 SASEGT. The CDR3 sequence is CASSGRGAVSYEQYF. The CDR3 region has the DNA TGTGCCAGCAGTGGCCGGGGCGCGGTCTCCTACGAGCAGTACTTC.

Only one count was recorded for this clone. This chain joins TRBV18 and TRBJ1-2, with no clear D. V was trimmed by 3 bases and J by 3 bases, leaving 8 bases between them. Germline CDR1 is KGHSH and CDR2 is LQKENI. The CDR3 has 13 residues. The DNA for the CDR3 is TGTGCCAGCTCACCCGGAAGTGACTATGGCTACACCTTC. Residues: CASSPGSDYGYTF.

The chain has TRBV18 and TRBJ2-3, with 11 positions matching TRBD1. The length of the CDR3 is 12 residues. Trimming at V came to 5 bases and at J to 9 bases, leaving 1 base not matched to a gene. Germline V gene sequence: CDR1 KGHSH, CDR2 LQKENI. The CDR3 DNA reads as TGTGCCAGCTCAGGACAGGGGGCAACGCAGTATTTT. Protein: CASSGQGATQYF. The variable domain in full, completed from reference TRBV18 and TRBJ2-3, reads NAGVMQNPRHLVRRRGQEARLRCSPMKGHSHVYWYRQLPEEGLKFMVYLQKENIIDESGMPKERFSAEFPKEGPSILRIQQVVRGDSAAYFCASSGQGATQYFGPGTRLTVL.

This rearrangement joins TRBV27 to TRBJ2-1, with D hard to call. Trimming pared 3 bases from V and 4 bases from J, leaving 10 bases between. CDR3 length equals 14 residues. From germline, CDR1 is MNHEY and CDR2 SMNVEV (reference sequence). DNA of the CDR3: TGTGCCAGCAGTTTTGGCGAGGATTACAATGAGCAGTTCTTC. Translation gives CASSFGEDYNEQFF.

This chain links TRBV14 with TRBJ2-7; 8 nucleotides agree with TRBD1. The CDR3 has 13 residues. CDR1 and CDR2 from the germline V gene are SGHDN and FVKESK. V was pared by 1 base and J by 6 bases, with 2 bases of the junction left unmatched. The CDR3 nucleotides read TGTGCCAGCAGCCAAGGACAGGGGACCGAGCAGTACTTC. As protein: CASSQGQGTEQYF.

This rearrangement joins TRBV7-9 to TRBJ2-1; D perhaps matches TRBD1 (6 bases). The germline V gene has CDR1 SEHNR and CDR2 FQNEAQ (reference sequence). This CDR3 has 14 amino acids. V lost 2 bases and J lost 4, with 9 bases in between. The CDR3, as DNA: TGTGCCAGCAGCTTAACAGGGATATACAATGAGCAGTTCTTC. Protein: CASSLTGIYNEQFF.

The V gene is TRBV29-1, the J gene TRBJ1-2, with D possibly TRBD1 on 6 matching bases. CDR1 and CDR2 (germline): SQVTM, ANQGSEA. The CDR3 is 14 amino acids. The V end was cut by 7 bases, the J end by 4 bases, with 19 bases between. For the CDR3, the DNA is TGCAGCGGAAAACCCCTACAGGGCGGCTATGGCTACACCTTC. Its protein product is CSGKPLQGGYGYTF. Using reference TRBV29-1 and TRBJ1-2 for the parts outside the CDR3, the full variable domain is SAVISQKPSRDICQRGTSLTIQCQVDSQVTMMFWYRQQPGQSLTLIATANQGSEATYESGFVIDKFPISRPNLTFSTLTVSNMSPEDSSIYLCSGKPLQGGYGYTFGSGTRLTVV.

This chain uses TRBV2 with TRBJ2-6; 9 bases line up with TRBD1. V lost 6 bases to trimming and J lost 2 bases; unmatched junction nucleotides: 8. Per the germline V gene, CDR1 is SNHLY and CDR2 is FYNNEI. This CDR3 is built from 17 residues. CDR3 amino acids: CASRSGTGLTGANVLTF. DNA for the CDR3: TGTGCCAGCAGATCCGGGACAGGGCTAACTGGGGCCAACGTCCTGACTTTC.

V and J are TRBV4-1 and TRBJ1-4; 8 positions agree with TRBD1. The CDR3 loop spans 14 amino acids. The V and J ends lost 0 bases and 8 bases, in that order; junction bases with no gene match: 2. Germline-derived CDR1 and CDR2 are MGHRA and YSYEKL. The CDR3 protein is CASSQDRGQEKLFF. The CDR3 DNA reads TGCGCCAGCAGCCAAGACAGGGGGCAAGAAAAACTGTTTTTT.

This clone has more than one count but fewer than ten. The chain joins TRBV7-9 to TRBJ1-1; no reliable D call. CDR3 length equals 14 residues. Germline V CDR1 and CDR2: SEHNR, FQNEAQ (reference sequence). Trimming took off 4 bases at V and 0 bases at J, with 9 bases between the two ends. CDR3 nucleotide sequence: TGTGCCAGCAGCTCGTCTGGCGTGAACACTGAAGCTTTCTTT. It codes for CASSSSGVNTEAFF. Filled out from reference TRBV7-9 and TRBJ1-1, the complete variable domain reads DTGVSQNPRHKITKRGQNVTFRCDPISEHNRLYWYRQTLGQGPEFLTYFQNEAQLEKSRLLSDRFSAERPKGSFSTLEIQRTEQGDSAMYLCASSSSGVNTEAFFGQGTRLTVV.

J is TRBJ2-2 and V is TRBV5-1; 8 bases are shared with TRBD2. The V and J ends lost 2 bases and 6 bases, in that order; junction bases with no gene match: 3. CDR1 is SGHRS, CDR2 YFSETQ, per germline. This CDR3 is built from 14 residues. In DNA form, the CDR3 reads TGCGCCAGCAGCTTAGACGGGAGGGCCGGGGAGCTGTTTTTT. It specifies CASSLDGRAGELFF.

The genes are TRBV27 and TRBJ2-1; 9 bases are shared with TRBD2. J gave up 0 bases and V 5 bases, and 11 bases lay outside the gene matches. Germline CDR1 and CDR2: MNHEY and SMNVEV (reference sequence). CDR3 length: 18 amino acids. This CDR3 is CASSPRLAGMSSYNEQFF. As DNA, the CDR3 is TGTGCCAGCAGTCCCCGGCTAGCGGGGATGAGCTCCTACAATGAGCAGTTCTTC.

CDR3 residues: CAWSVSLDRGLWQETQYF. The DNA of the CDR3 is TGTGCCTGGAGTGTAAGTCTGGACAGGGGGCTTTGGCAAGAGACCCAGTACTTC. The rearrangement links TRBV30 to TRBJ2-5; 11 nucleotides match TRBD1. The CDR3 is 18 amino acids. Germline CDR1 and CDR2: GTSNPN and SVGIG (reference sequence). V trimming: 0 bases; J trimming: 2 bases; junction bases outside the gene matches: 11.

The sample holds one count of this clone. The chain recombines TRBV6-5 with TRBJ1-2, with D unresolved. Germline V gives CDR1 MNHEY, CDR2 SVGAGI. This CDR3 contains 13 residues. Trimming took 6 bases from V and 3 from J, leaving 11 bases between them. DNA of the CDR3: TGTGCCAGCAGCCCCCAAGTGGACTATGGCTACACCTTC. Its translation is CASSPQVDYGYTF.

V is TRBV5-1 and J is TRBJ2-5; TRBD1 aligns across 8 bases. J gave up 5 bases and V 5 bases, and 8 bases lay outside the gene matches. The CDR3 has 14 amino acids. Germline CDR1 and CDR2: SGHRS and YFSETQ. CDR3: CASSRQGADETQYF. The CDR3 DNA sequence: TGCGCCAGCAGTAGGCAGGGGGCAGATGAGACCCAGTACTTC.